The 24 T cell receptor beta chains below come from one sample, sequenced in a study of T cells in Graves' hyperthyroidism and ophthalmopathy. Amplified TCR beta CDR3 regions came from RNA transcripts. RT-PCR in the first round (using the HTBI primer set) targeted the TCR CDR3. Via MiXCR, TCRdb re-called the multiplex PCR reads, giving one row per CDR3 protein. This sample has over 650,000 distinct CDR3 sequences, with roughly 17% found just once. Material for sequencing was blood. These receptors were taken from a man aged 18-30 years with Graves' hyperthyroidism.

This clonotype was counted ten times or more. With a much larger clone just one base away, this may be a read error. J is TRBJ2-7 and V is TRBV9, with TRBD1 identical over 10 bases. Germline V lookup: CDR1 SGDLS, CDR2 YYNGEE. With 4 bases clipped from V and 2 bases from J, the junction kept 3 bases outside the gene matches. CDR3 length: 14 amino acids. This CDR3 reads CASSHGTGAYEQYF. CDR3 nucleotide sequence: TGTGCCAGCAGCCACGGGACAGGGGCCTACGAGCAGTACTTC.

This clonotype occurred a few times. The J gene is TRBJ2-7, the V gene TRBV6-1; 8 bases map to TRBD2. This CDR3 spans 17 amino acids. Per germline, CDR1 MNHNS and CDR2 SASEGT. The V and J ends lost 6 bases and 3 bases, in that order; junction bases with no gene match: 16. The CDR3 nucleotides are TGTGCCAGCAGGCCCTTAGTGACTAGCGCGAAGGTCTACGAGCAGTACTTC. Translated: CASRPLVTSAKVYEQYF.

In this sample, this clonotype turned up many times. DNA for the CDR3: TGCAGTGCTAGTGGTGTGACCTACGAGCAGTACTTC. Translating it yields CSASGVTYEQYF. The chain combines TRBV20-1 with TRBJ2-7; D uncertain. V lost 3 bases and J 2 bases, leaving 8 bases between the germline ends. Germline CDR1 DFQATT, CDR2 SNEGSKA (reference sequence). The CDR3 has 12 amino acids.

The rearrangement joins TRBV28 to TRBJ2-7; D possibly matches TRBD1 or TRBD2 (6 bases each). Germline V gene sequence: CDR1 MDHEN, CDR2 SYDVKM. This CDR3 comprises 17 residues. V lost 4 bases and J 3 bases, leaving 22 bases between the germline ends. The CDR3 sequence: CASSSTRQVSGDYEQYF. CDR3 in DNA: TGTGCCAGCAGTTCCACCAGACAGGTATCGGGGGACTACGAGCAGTACTTC.

This chain connects TRBV6-1 to TRBJ2-6; the match to TRBD2 covers 11 bases. The CDR3 sequence is 18 residues long. Losses at the gene ends were 6 bases for V and 0 bases for J; bases not matched to a gene: 7. Germline CDR1 is MNHNS and CDR2 is SASEGT. DNA of the CDR3: TGTGCCAGCAGCCGGGCGGGACTAGCGGCCTCTGGGGCCAACGTCCTGACTTTC. Protein product: CASSRAGLAASGANVLTF.

This clonotype was observed at least ten times. CDR3 nucleotides: TGTGCCAGCTCACCAAATAAGGGACTGGGAGAAGAGCAGTTCTTC. This translates into CASSPNKGLGEEQFF. This chain links TRBV18 with TRBJ2-1; D might be TRBD2 (6 bases). With 2 bases removed from V and 10 bases from J, the gap between germline ends came to 18 bases. This CDR3 has 15 residues. Germline V gene lookup returns CDR1 KGHSH and CDR2 LQKENI.

The CDR3 DNA reads as TGTGCCATCTCCCCCCTCTTAGCGGGAGGGCCCGCCAATGAGCAGTTCTTC. Amino acid sequence: CAISPLLAGGPANEQFF. The chain couples TRBV27 to TRBJ2-1, with 11 bases fitting TRBD2. J was trimmed by 6 bases and V by 10 bases; bases with no gene match: 17. The CDR3 runs to 17 residues. Germline CDR1 is MNHEY and CDR2 is SMNVEV (reference sequence).

V usage is TRBV11-1 and J usage is TRBJ1-6, with 7 bases identical to TRBD1. After removal of 5 bases from V and 4 bases from J, the junction contained 5 bases not matched to a gene. Germline V lookup: CDR1 SGHAT, CDR2 FQDESV (reference sequence). CDR3 length: 15 residues. The CDR3: CASSLRTGYNSPLHF. The CDR3 nucleotides are TGTGCCAGCAGCCTCCGGACAGGTTATAATTCACCCCTCCACTTT.

This clonotype was counted a few times. This chain joins TRBV6-2 or TRBV6-3 and TRBJ2-7; TRBD1 matches at 8 bases. The germline gives CDR1 MNHEY, CDR2 SVGEGT. This CDR3 has 14 residues. The V segment lost 7 bases and the J segment 4 bases; nucleotides outside the gene matches: 9. The CDR3, as DNA: TGTGCCAGCAACCTCCAGGGGGCTCGTTACGAGCAGTACTTC. It is translated as CASNLQGARYEQYF.

This clonotype was counted at least ten times. The chain has TRBV20-1 and TRBJ2-7; D is unresolved. V was pared by 3 bases and J by 6 bases, with 15 bases between. This CDR3 region has 13 residues. Per germline, CDR1 DFQATT and CDR2 SNEGSKA (reference sequence). The CDR3 reads CSARDIRVGEQYF. The DNA of the CDR3 is TGCAGTGCTAGGGATATCCGAGTCGGCGAGCAGTACTTC.

The J gene is TRBJ2-4, the V gene TRBV7-2, with TRBD2 matching 7 bases. With V trimmed by 2 bases and J by 7 bases, 20 bases remained unmatched. In germline, CDR1 is SGHTA, CDR2 FQGNSA. This CDR3 spans 19 amino acids. The CDR3 spells CASSLLFPSSGSSGNIQYF. The CDR3 DNA sequence: TGTGCCAGCAGCTTATTGTTTCCTAGTAGCGGGTCATCTGGGAACATTCAGTACTTC.

V and J are TRBV28 and TRBJ1-1; TRBD1 agrees at 8 bases. With V trimmed by 5 bases and J by 6 bases, 2 bases remained unmatched. The length of the CDR3 is 12 residues. Germline V CDR1 and CDR2: MDHEN, SYDVKM. The CDR3 DNA reads as TGTGCCAGCAGTATACAGGGGGCTGAAGCTTTCTTT. Protein: CASSIQGAEAFF.

This clonotype showed up just a few times. The chain joins TRBV6-8 to TRBJ2-1; D is perhaps TRBD2 (6 bases). The V end was cut by 7 bases, the J end by 6 bases, with 16 bases between. There are 14 residues in the CDR3. The germline gives CDR1 MNHGY, CDR2 SAAAGT. DNA of the CDR3: TGTGCCAGCATCCGCCCTAATAGCGGCAATGAGCAGTTCTTC. It codes for CASIRPNSGNEQFF.

This clonotype was counted many times. The rearrangement links TRBV11-3 to TRBJ2-2, with D possibly being TRBD1 (6 bases). Germline values: CDR1 SGHNT, CDR2 YENEEA. The CDR3 has 16 amino acids. The V end was cut by 5 bases, the J end by 0 bases, with 13 bases between. CDR3 bases: TGTGCCAGCAGCACCGGACAGCCGTCGAACACCGGGGAGCTGTTTTTT. Translated, it gives CASSTGQPSNTGELFF.

This clonotype was picked up one time. The rearrangement links TRBV28 to TRBJ2-2; maybe TRBD2 (7 bases). From germline, CDR1 is MDHEN and CDR2 SYDVKM. Trimming shortened V by 5 bases and J by 5 bases, and 18 bases separated the two germline ends. The CDR3 runs to 16 residues. The CDR3 spells CASSTWEGGSTGELFF. The CDR3 region has the DNA TGTGCCAGCAGTACCTGGGAGGGGGGTTCGACCGGGGAGCTGTTTTTT. Drawing the rest from reference TRBV28 and TRBJ2-2, the complete variable domain is DVKVTQSSRYLVKRTGEKVFLECVQDMDHENMFWYRQDPGLGLRLIYFSYDVKMKEKGDIPEGYSVSREKKERFSLILESASTNQTSMYLCASSTWEGGSTGELFFGEGSRLTVL.

This clonotype was seen more than once but under ten times. The chain carries TRBV4-1 and TRBJ2-1, with 7 bases that match TRBD2. With 1 base clipped from V and 5 bases from J, the junction kept 11 bases outside the gene matches. CDR1 is MGHRA and CDR2 is YSYEKL in the germline V gene. The CDR3 runs 17 residues. The CDR3 coding sequence is TGCGCCAGCAGCCAAGTACGGGCGGGAGTTTCGAACAATGAGCAGTTCTTC. It specifies CASSQVRAGVSNNEQFF.

V usage is TRBV28 and J usage is TRBJ1-4; unclear D gene. Trimming stripped 7 bases from V and 3 bases from J, with 6 bases between. Germline CDR1 MDHEN, CDR2 SYDVKM. This CDR3 has 12 residues. The CDR3 DNA reads TGTGCCAGCACCCCGGCTAATGAAAAACTGTTTTTT. Translation gives CASTPANEKLFF.

This clonotype has only a few counts. V gene TRBV24-1 combines with J gene TRBJ2-7; D is unresolved. CDR3 length equals 11 residues. Per the germline V gene, CDR1 is KGHDR and CDR2 is SFDVKD. Trimming shortened V by 9 bases and J by 3 bases, and 8 bases separated the two germline ends. The CDR3, as DNA: TGTGCCACCTCGACTTACTACGAGCAGTACTTC. It yields the protein CATSTYYEQYF.

This clonotype has a handful of counts. V usage is TRBV6-5 and J usage is TRBJ2-1, with 7 positions matching TRBD2. From germline, CDR1 is MNHEY and CDR2 SVGAGI. The CDR3 sequence is 16 residues long. Trimming cost V 2 bases and J 4 bases; bases outside gene matches: 8. The CDR3 DNA is TGTGCCAGCAGTTACGCCGCTAGCGGAGTTTACAATGAGCAGTTCTTC. This translates into CASSYAASGVYNEQFF.

A remark on this clonotype: A much bigger clone sits one base away, suggesting this may be a read error. This chain connects TRBV12-3 or TRBV12-4 to TRBJ1-1; D uncertain. The CDR3 is 13 amino acids. Trimming removed 4 bases at V and 11 bases at J, with 17 bases between. For the CDR3, the DNA is TGTGCCAGCAGTTGGGATGGTTGGGATGGCGCTTTCTTT. Protein product: CASSWDGWDGAFF.

The chain links TRBV6-1 to TRBJ1-2; D is uncertain. V was shortened by 2 bases and J by 1 base, with 11 bases between the two germline ends. Germline assignment: CDR1 MNHNS and CDR2 SASEGT. The CDR3 loop spans 15 amino acids. The CDR3 nucleotides read TGTGCCAGCAGTGAACCTGGGGAGGTTAACTATGGCTACACCTTC. Its translation is CASSEPGEVNYGYTF.

This clonotype has just a few counts. The rearrangement uses TRBV7-9 and TRBJ2-4, with D possibly TRBD1 on 5 matching bases. Germline CDR1 and CDR2: SEHNR and FQNEAQ (reference sequence). The CDR3 runs 17 residues. V lost 5 bases and J lost 0, with 17 bases in between. CDR3 DNA: TGTGCCAGCAGCCAAATCCAGGGCGGTTTAGCCAAAAACATTCAGTACTTC. Translated: CASSQIQGGLAKNIQYF.

This clonotype was seen repeatedly, ten times or more. The J gene is TRBJ2-1, the V gene TRBV7-9, with 7 bases fitting TRBD2. The V gene end was trimmed by 3 bases and the J gene end by 4 bases; junction bases not matched to a gene: 6. Germline-derived CDR1 and CDR2 are SEHNR and FQNEAQ (reference sequence). This CDR3 has 15 amino acids. The CDR3 nucleotides are TGTGCCAGCAGCTTCCGGCGGGAGCAGTACAATGAGCAGTTCTTC. Its translation: CASSFRREQYNEQFF.

This clonotype was counted at least ten times. The chain joins TRBV18 to TRBJ2-7; 14 nucleotides line up with TRBD2. Germline CDR1 reads KGHSH; CDR2 reads LQKENI. V lost 4 bases, J lost 5 bases, and 10 bases stayed unmatched. This CDR3 contains 17 residues. DNA of the CDR3: TGTGCCAGCTCACTGCTACCGGGACTAGCGGGGGTCCACGAGCAGTACTTC. Translating gives CASSLLPGLAGVHEQYF.